The 20 T cell receptor beta chains presented below share a single source sample, sequenced in a study of graft-versus-host responses after intestinal transplantation. Their antigens are not known. TCRdb keeps only in-frame clones here, not all; method: immunoSEQ multiplex PCR. The sample contains more than 65,000 clones, roughly 84% of which appear only once. Specimen: unstimulated CD4+ T cells sorted from spleen or lymph node cells, collected before transplant. These receptors came from a human donor who was the organ donor for an intestinal transplant.

The chain carries TRBV7-6 and TRBJ2-3; possible D gene TRBD2, 6 bases. V lost 2 bases to trimming and J lost 2 bases, with 14 bases between them. CDR1 SGHVS and CDR2 FNYEAQ come from the germline V gene. CDR3 size: 16 residues. The CDR3 DNA reads TGTGCCAGCAGCTTAATGGCGGCGGGGATCACAGATACGCAGTATTTT. Translating gives CASSLMAAGITDTQYF.

This chain links TRBV6-5 with TRBJ1-2; D is perhaps TRBD1 (5 bases). The CDR3 loop spans 16 amino acids. Deletions cut 6 bases from V and 3 bases from J, with 20 bases between. Germline CDR1 reads MNHEY; CDR2 reads SVGAGI. In DNA form, the CDR3 reads TGTGCCAGCAGCTACAACTCCAGGGCCTTCGACTATGGCTACACCTTC. Its translation is CASSYNSRAFDYGYTF.

This chain joins TRBV18 and TRBJ2-7; D is perhaps TRBD1 (5 bases). This CDR3 has 13 residues. Germline CDR1 KGHSH, CDR2 LQKENI. Trimming took off 2 bases at V and 1 base at J, with 6 bases between the two ends. DNA for the CDR3: TGTGCCAGCTCACCAGCAGGGTCCTACGAGCAGTACGTC. Translation gives CASSPAGSYEQYV.

The chain employs TRBV27 and TRBJ1-2; D call uncertain. Deletions cut 0 bases from V and 6 bases from J, with 8 bases between. The CDR3 loop spans 13 amino acids. Germline-derived CDR1 and CDR2 are MNHEY and SMNVEV (reference sequence). Written as DNA, the CDR3 is TGTGCCAGCAGTTTATCGAGAAATGATGGCTACACCTTC. Translating it yields CASSLSRNDGYTF.

The chain links TRBV19 to TRBJ2-7, with 11 bases matching TRBD2. V gave up 10 bases and J gave up 6 bases; unmatched junction bases: 23. Germline assignment: CDR1 LNHDA and CDR2 SQIVND (reference sequence). The CDR3 runs to 18 residues. CDR3 sequence (DNA): TGTGCCATCAGTAATGGGGACCGACTAGCGGGGCCAGTTTGCGAGCAGTACGTC. This translates into CAISNGDRLAGPVCEQYV.

The chain combines TRBV5-1 with TRBJ2-2; D is possibly TRBD1 (5 bases). V lost 3 bases and J 1 base, leaving 10 bases between the germline ends. This CDR3 has 15 amino acids. CDR1 is SGHRS, CDR2 YFSETQ, per germline. CDR3 in DNA: TGCGCCAGCAGCTCCCTAGACAGGAACACCGGGGAGCTGTTTTTT. The encoded protein is CASSSLDRNTGELFF.

This chain connects TRBV7-2 to TRBJ1-4, with a possible D match to TRBD1 (6 bases). The CDR3 loop spans 15 amino acids. Looked up from germline, CDR1 is SGHTA and CDR2 is FQGNSA. V was trimmed by 4 bases and J by 0 bases, leaving 9 bases between them. The CDR3 nucleotides read TGTGCCAGCAGCTACGGGACATCAACTAATGAAAAACTGTTTTTT. Protein product: CASSYGTSTNEKLFF. The full variable domain, in which reference TRBV7-2 and TRBJ1-4 provide the parts outside the CDR3, is GAGVSQSPSNKVTEKGKDVELRCDPISGHTALYWYRQSLGQGLEFLIYFQGNSAPDKSGLPSDRFSAERTGGSVSTLTIQRTQQEDSAVYLCASSYGTSTNEKLFFGSGTQLSVL.

V gene TRBV5-6 combines with J gene TRBJ2-7; a possible D gene is TRBD1 (6 bases). CDR3 length: 14 amino acids. V was pared by 5 bases and J by 2 bases, with 14 bases between. Germline values: CDR1 SGHDT, CDR2 YYEEEE. The CDR3, as DNA: TGTGCCAGCAGTGGGACCGGGACAACCTACGAGCAGTACGTC. Protein product: CASSGTGTTYEQYV.

The V call is TRBV2, the J call TRBJ2-4; 8 bases agree with TRBD2. This CDR3 comprises 13 residues. V was clipped by 7 bases and J by 8 bases; unmatched bases: 7. Germline lookup yields CDR1 SNHLY and CDR2 FYNNEI. The CDR3 DNA follows: TGTGCCAGCATACGACTAGCGTCGGACATTCAGTACTTC. It translates to CASIRLASDIQYF.

V gene TRBV5-6 combines with J gene TRBJ2-5; 11 positions agree with TRBD2. This CDR3 contains 14 residues. The V and J ends lost 2 bases and 8 bases, in that order; junction bases with no gene match: 5. Germline V lookup: CDR1 SGHDT, CDR2 YYEEEE. In nucleotides, the CDR3 is TGTGCCAGCAGCTTTTTTAGCGGGGGGGCAACCCAGTACTTC. As protein: CASSFFSGGATQYF.

The chain joins TRBV6-5 to TRBJ2-1, with 9 bases lining up with TRBD2. This CDR3 is built from 10 residues. CDR1 is MNHEY and CDR2 is SVGAGI in the germline V gene. CDR3 nucleotide sequence: TGTGCGGCGGGGGGGGGTGAGCAGTTCTTC. Its translation: CAAGGGEQFF.

The count of this clone is one. This chain connects TRBV27 to TRBJ1-6, with 11 bases matching TRBD1. Looked up from germline, CDR1 is MNHEY and CDR2 is SMNVEV (reference sequence). This CDR3 is built from 15 residues. V gave up 6 bases and J gave up 3 bases; unmatched junction bases: 1. This CDR3 is CASRGTGGYNSPLHF. The CDR3 region has the DNA TGTGCCAGCAGGGGGACAGGGGGCTATAATTCACCCCTCCACTTT.

The rearrangement uses TRBV4-1 and TRBJ1-4, with D tentatively TRBD1 (5 bases). The V end was cut by 1 base, the J end by 2 bases, with 11 bases between. CDR1 and CDR2 (germline): MGHRA, YSYEKL. CDR3 length equals 16 residues. This CDR3 reads CASSQGDRGTNEKLFF. CDR3 sequence (DNA): TGCGCCAGCAGCCAAGGGGACCGGGGGACTAATGAAAAACTGTTTTTT.

The J gene is TRBJ1-3, the V gene TRBV25-1, with unresolved D. The CDR3 length is 15 residues. Trimming stripped 2 bases from V and 0 bases from J, with 8 bases between. The germline V gene encodes CDR1 MGHDK and CDR2 SYGVNS. The CDR3 is CASSEVEFSGNTIYF. The DNA of the CDR3 is TGTGCCAGCAGTGAAGTGGAGTTCTCTGGAAACACCATATATTTT. Full variable domain (outside the CDR3, taken from reference TRBV25-1 and TRBJ1-3): EADIYQTPRYLVIGTGKKITLECSQTMGHDKMYWYQQDPGMELHLIHYSYGVNSTEKGDLSSESTVSRIRTEHFPLTLESARPSHTSQYLCASSEVEFSGNTIYFGEGSWLTVV.

This sequence joins TRBV2 and TRBJ2-3; the match to TRBD1 covers 9 bases. J was trimmed by 4 bases and V by 5 bases; bases with no gene match: 7. Germline CDR1 is SNHLY and CDR2 is FYNNEI. The CDR3 covers 15 residues. CDR3 nucleotides: TGTGCCAGCAGTTGGACAGGGGAGATCTCAGATACGCAGTATTTT. This sequence encodes CASSWTGEISDTQYF.

The chain uses TRBV28 and TRBJ1-1; D is possibly TRBD1 (6 bases). The V gene lost 2 bases and the J gene lost 10 bases, with 14 bases spanning the gap. CDR3 length: 13 residues. Germline V gene lookup returns CDR1 MDHEN and CDR2 SYDVKM. The DNA for the CDR3 is TGTGCCAGCAGTTTAACAAGGGACATTGGAGCTTTCTTT. Translated: CASSLTRDIGAFF.

The chain combines TRBV6-6 with TRBJ1-5, with TRBD1 as a possible D gene (6 bases). With 4 bases removed from V and 11 bases from J, the gap between germline ends came to 15 bases. The CDR3 sequence is 13 residues long. Germline V gene data show CDR1 as MNHNY and CDR2 as SVGAGI (reference sequence). The CDR3 region has the DNA TGTGCCAGCAGTTTGGGACACCTCGCGACCCAGCATTTT. Translation: CASSLGHLATQHF.

This chain links TRBV6-5 with TRBJ2-2, with TRBD1 matching 10 bases. This CDR3 spans 15 amino acids. CDR1 is MNHEY and CDR2 is SVGAGI in the germline V gene. V trimming: 6 bases; J trimming: 6 bases; junction bases outside the gene matches: 7. Here the CDR3 DNA reads TGTGCCAGCAGAACCGGGACAGGGGTGGCCGGGGAGCTGTTTTTT. Translated, it gives CASRTGTGVAGELFF.

The chain recombines TRBV7-2 with TRBJ1-2; no definite D call. Germline V gene sequence: CDR1 SGHTA, CDR2 FQGNSA. The V and J ends lost 4 bases and 8 bases respectively, with 11 bases between them. The CDR3 has 12 residues. CDR3 DNA: TGTGCCAGCAGCTCCGCCCCTAGGGGCTACACCTTC. It encodes CASSSAPRGYTF.

This clone has just a few counts. V is TRBV9 and J is TRBJ1-6; possible D gene TRBD1, 5 bases. V lost 1 base, J lost 8 bases, and 10 bases lay in between. Germline CDR1 reads SGDLS; CDR2 reads YYNGEE. CDR3 length equals 14 residues. The CDR3 loop reads CASSVSPRDSPLHF. The CDR3 DNA follows: TGTGCCAGCAGCGTAAGCCCCAGGGATTCACCCCTCCACTTT.